The TCR beta chain under discussion was sequenced for a study of T cell repertoires in cytomegalovirus infection. A note on this clonotype: Its antigen is unknown. Since a much larger clone is just one base distant, this may be a read error.

From the reads, TCRdb called clonotypes with MiXCR, one entry per CDR3 protein. The top ten clones hold 15% to 20% of a sample with 640,000 or so distinct CDR3 sequences, around a third of them seen once. CDR3 size: 15 residues. Germline lookup yields CDR1 SGHTA and CDR2 FQGNSA. Specimen: cultured PBMCs, collected from culture after CMV antigen stimulation. This chain links TRBV7-2 with TRBJ2-1; 14 nucleotides line up with TRBD2. This clonotype was obtained from a human donor in good health (CMV status not recorded). Some clones in this sample may be carry-over from other donors' samples. The CDR3 is CASSPTSGRGVERYF. As DNA, the CDR3 is TGTGCCAGCAGCCCGACTAGCGGGAGGGGTGTTGAGCGATACTTC.